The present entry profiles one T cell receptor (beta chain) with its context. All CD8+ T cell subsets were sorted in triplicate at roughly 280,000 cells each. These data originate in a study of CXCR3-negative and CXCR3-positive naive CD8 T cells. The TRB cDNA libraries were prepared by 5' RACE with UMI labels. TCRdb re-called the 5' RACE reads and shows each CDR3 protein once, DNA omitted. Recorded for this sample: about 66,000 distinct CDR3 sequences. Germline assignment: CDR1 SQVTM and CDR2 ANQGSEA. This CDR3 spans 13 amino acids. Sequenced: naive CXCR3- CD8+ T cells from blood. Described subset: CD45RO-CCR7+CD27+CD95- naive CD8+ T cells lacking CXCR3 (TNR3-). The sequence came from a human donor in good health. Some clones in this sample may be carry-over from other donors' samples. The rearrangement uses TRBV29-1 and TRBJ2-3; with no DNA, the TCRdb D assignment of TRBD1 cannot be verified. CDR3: CSVEQWATDTQYF.